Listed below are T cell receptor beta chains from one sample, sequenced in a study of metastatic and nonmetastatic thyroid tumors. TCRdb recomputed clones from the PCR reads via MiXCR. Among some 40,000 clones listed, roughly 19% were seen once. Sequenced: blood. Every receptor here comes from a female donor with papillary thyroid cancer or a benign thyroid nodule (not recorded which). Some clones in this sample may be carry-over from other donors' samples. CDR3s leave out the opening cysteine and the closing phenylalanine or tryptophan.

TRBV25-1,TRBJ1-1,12,ASSLTGMNTEAF
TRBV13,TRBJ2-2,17,ASSLQGTGTSGSGGELF
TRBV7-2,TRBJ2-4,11,ASSDARGNIQY
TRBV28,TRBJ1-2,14,ASSLRVVVSNYGYT
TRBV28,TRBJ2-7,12,ASSPTGGNYEQY
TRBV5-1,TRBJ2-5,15,ASSALAGDVDWETQY
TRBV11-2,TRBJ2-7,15,ASSRYGTSGGAREQY
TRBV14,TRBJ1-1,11,ASSLDRVTEAF
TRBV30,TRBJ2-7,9,AWTAGHEQY
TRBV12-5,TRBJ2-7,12,ASAPGLLVGEQY
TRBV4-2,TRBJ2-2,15,ASSHVTSGGNTGELF
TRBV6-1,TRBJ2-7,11,ASSGTGFYEQY
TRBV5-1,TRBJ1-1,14,ASSPGPGGENTEAF
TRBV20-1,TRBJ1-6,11,SAVGRANSPLH
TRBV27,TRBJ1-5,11,ATGGGHGQPQH
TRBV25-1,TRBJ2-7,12,ASSDQREGREQY
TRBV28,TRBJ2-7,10,ASSSNRDTAD
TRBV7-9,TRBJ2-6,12,ARLQGSGANVLT
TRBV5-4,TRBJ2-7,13,ASSLAGQGDDEQY
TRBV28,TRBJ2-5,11,AIRDREEETQY
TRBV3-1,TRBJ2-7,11,ASSLGRNYEQY
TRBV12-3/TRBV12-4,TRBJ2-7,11,ASSFGGSYEQY
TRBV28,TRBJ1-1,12,ASHYRGVNTEAF
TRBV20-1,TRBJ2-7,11,SARVDPSYEQY
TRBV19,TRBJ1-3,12,ASSPDPSGNTIY
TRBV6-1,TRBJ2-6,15,ASSERRDISVANVLT
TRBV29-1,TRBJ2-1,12,SVAWWGLLNEQF
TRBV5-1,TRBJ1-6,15,ASSLAGFGADNSPLH
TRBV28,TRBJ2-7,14,ASRLLLAGGGGEQY
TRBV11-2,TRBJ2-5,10,ASSLLQETQY
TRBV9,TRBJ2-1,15,ASSVDGAGHRMDEQF
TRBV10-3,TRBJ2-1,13,AIRPTSGSIDEQF
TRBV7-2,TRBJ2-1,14,ASSLTSGTSYNEQF
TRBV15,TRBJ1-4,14,ATSRDKGISGEKLF